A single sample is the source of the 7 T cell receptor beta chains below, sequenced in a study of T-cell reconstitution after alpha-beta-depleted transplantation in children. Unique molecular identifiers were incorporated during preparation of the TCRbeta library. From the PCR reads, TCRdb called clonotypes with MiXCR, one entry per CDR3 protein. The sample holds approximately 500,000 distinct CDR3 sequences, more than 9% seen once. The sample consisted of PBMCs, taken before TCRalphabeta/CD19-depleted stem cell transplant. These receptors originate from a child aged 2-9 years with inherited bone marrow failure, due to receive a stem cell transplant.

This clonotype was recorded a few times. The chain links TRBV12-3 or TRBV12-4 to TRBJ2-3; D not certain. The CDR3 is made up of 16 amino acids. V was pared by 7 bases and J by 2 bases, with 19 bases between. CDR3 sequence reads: CASIRTASVATDTQYF. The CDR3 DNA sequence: TGTGCCAGCATTAGAACAGCGTCCGTAGCCACAGATACGCAGTATTTT.

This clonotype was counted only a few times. CDR3 sequence (DNA): TGTGCCAGCAGCCAAAACGGCCCGGAGCAGTTCTTC. This codes for CASSQNGPEQFF. This chain uses TRBV3-1 with TRBJ2-1; the D is unclear. V dropped 2 bases and J dropped 10 bases, with 9 bases sitting between them. Looked up from germline, CDR1 is LGHDT and CDR2 is YNNKEL (reference sequence). This CDR3 is built from 12 residues.

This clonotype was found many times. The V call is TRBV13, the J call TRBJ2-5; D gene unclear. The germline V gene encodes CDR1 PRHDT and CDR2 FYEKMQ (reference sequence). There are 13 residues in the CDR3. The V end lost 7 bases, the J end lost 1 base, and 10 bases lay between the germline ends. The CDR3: CASMDSSQETQYF. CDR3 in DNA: TGTGCCAGCATGGATTCCTCCCAAGAGACCCAGTACTTC. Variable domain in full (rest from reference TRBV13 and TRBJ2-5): AAGVIQSPRHLIKEKRETATLKCYPIPRHDTVYWYQQGPGQDPQFLISFYEKMQSDKGSIPDRFSAQQFSDYHSELNMSSLELGDSALYFCASMDSSQETQYFGPGTRLLVL.

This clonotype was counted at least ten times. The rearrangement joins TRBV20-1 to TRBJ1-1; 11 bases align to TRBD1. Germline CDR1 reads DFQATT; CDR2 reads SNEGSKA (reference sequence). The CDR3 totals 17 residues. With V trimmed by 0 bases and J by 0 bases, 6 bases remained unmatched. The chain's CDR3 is CSARDPDRGPMNTEAFF. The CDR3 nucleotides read TGCAGTGCTAGAGATCCGGACAGGGGGCCGATGAACACTGAAGCTTTCTTT.

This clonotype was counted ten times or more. As DNA, the CDR3 is TGTGCCAGCTATCAACAGGGGGCTAAGACCGGGGAGCTGTTTTTT. It translates to CASYQQGAKTGELFF. The chain uses TRBV27 and TRBJ2-2, with TRBD1 identical over 9 bases. The germline V gene has CDR1 MNHEY and CDR2 SMNVEV (reference sequence). The CDR3 totals 15 residues. V trimming: 8 bases; J trimming: 5 bases; junction bases outside the gene matches: 9.

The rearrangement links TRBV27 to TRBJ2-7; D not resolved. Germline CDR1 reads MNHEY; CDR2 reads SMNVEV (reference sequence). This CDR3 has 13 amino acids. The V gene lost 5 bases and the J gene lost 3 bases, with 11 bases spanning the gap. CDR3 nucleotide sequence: TGTGCCAGCAGTGCGAAGGGTGTCTACGAGCAGTACTTC. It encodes CASSAKGVYEQYF.

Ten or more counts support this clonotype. CDR3 region: CASSGPGLTPYGYTF. In DNA, the CDR3 is TGTGCCAGCAGCGGGCCGGGACTGACGCCCTATGGCTACACCTTC. The gene calls are TRBV9 and TRBJ1-2; a weak D match, TRBD1 (5 bases). Trimming removed 3 bases from V and 4 bases from J, with 16 bases in between. The CDR3 runs 15 residues. Germline values: CDR1 SGDLS, CDR2 YYNGEE.